The T cell receptor beta chain under discussion was sequenced for a study of graft-versus-host responses after intestinal transplantation. Study-wide points: Early HvG declines after transplant were associated with peak circulating GvH clone levels.

Assay: immunoSEQ multiplex PCR; the TCRdb copy retains only in-frame clones and omits some. Of around 49,000 clones in the sample, 89% are singletons; the top ten hold under 0.65%. A remark on this clone: The antigen remains undetermined.

The source of this sequence is a human donor who was the organ donor for an intestinal transplant. Sample: unstimulated CD4+ T cells sorted from spleen or lymph node cells, taken before transplant.

The CDR3 bases are TGTGCCAGCAGCTTAGGAACAGGGGGCCAGCCCCAGCATTTT. Its protein product is CASSLGTGGQPQHF. The V call is TRBV11-2, the J call TRBJ1-5, with 9 positions matching TRBD1. V shed 1 base, J shed 7 bases, and the junction held 2 bases outside the gene matches. The CDR3 has 14 residues. The germline CDR1 and CDR2 sequences are SGHAT and FQNNGV.